This is a list of T cell receptor beta chains from one sample in a study of shared clonotypes between healthy human individuals. The repertoire was sequenced with immunoSEQ multiplex PCR; TCRdb's copy has only in-frame clones and lacks some. Of about 520,000 clones listed, 81% are singletons. Sequencing was carried out using PBMCs. Source of these receptors: a middle-aged woman in good health. Some clones in this sample may be carry-over from other donors' samples. The CDR3 runs from the conserved cysteine through the conserved F or W. A D gene is named only where the DNA matches it firmly. Clone sizes are given selectively: once, few, many, or a class where the clone is expanded.

TRBD1,NA,TRBJ2-1,TRBV28,CASSPRSTGGFNEQFF,TGTGCCAGCAGTCCCCGGTCGACAGGGGGATTCAATGAGCAGTTCTTC
NA,NA,TRBJ1-1,TRBV6-4,CASSEQAGNTEAFF,TGTGCCAGCAGTGAACAGGCCGGGAACACTGAAGCTTTCTTT
TRBD2,NA,TRBJ2-1,TRBV7-9,CASSPRVLAGFEQFF,TGTGCCAGCAGCCCCAGGGTATTAGCGGGGTTCGAGCAGTTCTTC
NA,NA,TRBJ2-7,TRBV7-9,CASSIKYEQYF,TGTGCCAGCAGCATAAAGTACGAGCAGTACTTC
TRBD2,NA,TRBJ2-2,TRBV5-6,CASSSRLAGETGELFF,TGTGCCAGCAGCTCCCGACTAGCGGGAGAAACCGGGGAGCTGTTTTTT
NA,NA,TRBJ1-5,TRBV5-4,CASSPGGSNQPQHF,TGTGCCAGCAGCCCCGGGGGATCCAATCAGCCCCAGCATTTT
TRBD2,NA,TRBJ2-3,TRBV28,CASSTEREGGDTQYF,TGTGCCAGCAGTACCGAGCGGGAGGGCGGGGATACGCAGTATTTT
TRBD2,NA,TRBJ2-1,TRBV4-1,CASTLAGGYNEQFF,TGCGCCAGCACACTAGCGGGAGGGTACAATGAGCAGTTCTTC
NA,once,TRBJ2-2,TRBV9,CASSVGDGELFF,TGTGCCAGCAGCGTAGGGGACGGGGAGCTGTTTTTT
TRBD1,NA,TRBJ1-3,TRBV7-9,CASQLGQGANTIYF,TGTGCCAGCCAACTCGGACAGGGGGCCAACACCATATATTTT